This T cell receptor (beta chain) is drawn from a study of regulatory T cells in long-lasting Graves disease. V was shortened by 0 bases and J by 6 bases, with 10 bases between the two germline ends. The CDR3 is 13 amino acids. The germline V gene encodes CDR1 SGHRS and CDR2 YFSETQ. In its sample, this clonotype was seen many times. Time point noted: newly diagnosed GD, antithyroid drugs for less than 3 months. Construction of the TCR library relied on RNA isolated from PBMCs. HTBI primers from iRepertoire and Arm-PCR of CDR3 regions yielded the TCR beta libraries. TCRdb used MiXCR to reprocess the multiplex PCR reads, holding one entry per CDR3 protein. Of 530,000 or so distinct CDR3 sequences in the sample, 16% were seen once. The same specimen was also included in a second study, on T cells in Graves' hyperthyroidism and ophthalmopathy.

Source: peripheral blood mononuclear cells (PBMCs), taken at new diagnosis, from a patient treated with antithyroid drugs. This chain uses TRBV5-1 with TRBJ2-7; possibly TRBD1 or TRBD2 for D (5 bases each). This clonotype was obtained from a man younger than 35 with Graves disease. This chain's CDR3 is CASSLVSGSEQYF. The CDR3 DNA reads as TGCGCCAGCAGCTTGGTCTCAGGGAGCGAGCAGTACTTC.